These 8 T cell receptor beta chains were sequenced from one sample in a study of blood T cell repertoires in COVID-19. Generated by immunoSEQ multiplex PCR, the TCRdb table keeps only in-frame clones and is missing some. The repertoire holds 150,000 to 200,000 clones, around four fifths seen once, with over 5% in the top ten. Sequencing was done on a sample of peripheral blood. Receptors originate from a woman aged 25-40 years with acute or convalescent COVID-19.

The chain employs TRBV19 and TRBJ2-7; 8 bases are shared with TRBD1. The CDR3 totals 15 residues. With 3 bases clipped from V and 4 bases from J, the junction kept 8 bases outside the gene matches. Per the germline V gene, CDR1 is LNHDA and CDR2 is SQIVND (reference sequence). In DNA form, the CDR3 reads TGTGCCAGTAGTATGGATGGCAGGGGGCTATACGAGCAGTACTTC. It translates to CASSMDGRGLYEQYF.

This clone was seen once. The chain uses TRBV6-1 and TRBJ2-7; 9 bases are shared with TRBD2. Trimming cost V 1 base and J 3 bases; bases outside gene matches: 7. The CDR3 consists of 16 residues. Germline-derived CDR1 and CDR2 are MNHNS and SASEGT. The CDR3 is CASSEGRLAGVYEQYF. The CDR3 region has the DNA TGTGCCAGCAGTGAAGGAAGGTTAGCGGGGGTCTACGAGCAGTACTTC.

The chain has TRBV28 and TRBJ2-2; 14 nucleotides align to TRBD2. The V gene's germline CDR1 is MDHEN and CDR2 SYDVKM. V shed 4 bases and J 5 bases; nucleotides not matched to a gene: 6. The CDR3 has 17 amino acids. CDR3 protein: CASSWGLAGEPTGELFF. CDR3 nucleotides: TGTGCCAGCAGTTGGGGACTAGCGGGAGAACCAACCGGGGAGCTGTTTTTT.

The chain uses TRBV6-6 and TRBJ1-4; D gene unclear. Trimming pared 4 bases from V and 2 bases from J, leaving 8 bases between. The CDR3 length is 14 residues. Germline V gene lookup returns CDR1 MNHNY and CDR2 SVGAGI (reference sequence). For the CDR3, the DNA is TGTGCCAGCAGTTTCCAGTGGACTAATGAAAAACTGTTTTTT. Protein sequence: CASSFQWTNEKLFF.

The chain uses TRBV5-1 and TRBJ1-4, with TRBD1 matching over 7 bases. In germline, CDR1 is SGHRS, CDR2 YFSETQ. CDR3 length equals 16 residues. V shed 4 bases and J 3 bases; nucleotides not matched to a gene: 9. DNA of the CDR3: TGCGCCAGCAGCCAGCATTGGCAGGGGGCTAATGAAAAACTGTTTTTT. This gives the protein CASSQHWQGANEKLFF.

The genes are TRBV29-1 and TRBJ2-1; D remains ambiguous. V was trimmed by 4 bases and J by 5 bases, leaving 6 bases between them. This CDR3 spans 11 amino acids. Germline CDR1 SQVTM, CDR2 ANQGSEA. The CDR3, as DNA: TGCAGCGTTGGCTATAACAATGAGCAGTTCTTC. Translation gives CSVGYNNEQFF.

The CDR3 coding sequence is TGTGCCAGCAGTTGGACCGGGACAGGGGTCGCCATTCAGTACTTC. Translation: CASSWTGTGVAIQYF. The chain recombines TRBV2 with TRBJ2-4; 10 bases match TRBD1. CDR1 and CDR2 from the germline V gene are SNHLY and FYNNEI. The V and J ends lost 5 bases and 9 bases, in that order; junction bases with no gene match: 10. The CDR3 totals 15 residues.

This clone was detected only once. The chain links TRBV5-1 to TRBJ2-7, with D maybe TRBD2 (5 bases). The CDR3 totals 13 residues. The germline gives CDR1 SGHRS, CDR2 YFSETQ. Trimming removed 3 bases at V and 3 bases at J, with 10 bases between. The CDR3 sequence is CASSYRAGYEQYF. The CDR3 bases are TGCGCCAGCAGCTATAGGGCGGGCTACGAGCAGTACTTC. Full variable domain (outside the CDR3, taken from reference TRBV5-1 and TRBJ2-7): KAGVTQTPRYLIKTRGQQVTLSCSPISGHRSVSWYQQTPGQGLQFLFEYFSETQRNKGNFPGRFSGRQFSNSRSEMNVSTLELGDSALYLCASSYRAGYEQYFGPGTRLTVT.